A selection of T cell receptor beta chains follows, all from one sample in a study of vaccination and CD4 T cells after COVID-19. These receptors have no identified antigens. TCRdb recomputed calls from the PCR reads with MiXCR, one row per CDR3 protein. The sample has tens of thousands of distinct CDR3 sequences, approximately 41% seen once; the top ten hold around 5.1%. This sample comprised CD4+ T cells from blood, cultured in vitro, obtained about 7 months after SARS-CoV-2 vaccination. The receptors come from a human donor who had recovered from COVID-19. The CDR3 runs from the conserved cysteine through the conserved F or W. The D gene is left open where the match is weak.

j_gene: TRBJ2-7; v_gene: TRBV27; d_gene: TRBD2; CDR3aa: CASHTIAGGPGEQYF
j_gene: TRBJ1-2; v_gene: TRBV7-9; d_gene: TRBD1; CDR3aa: CASSPQGADYGYTF
j_gene: TRBJ2-7; v_gene: TRBV28; d_gene: TRBD1; CDR3aa: CASRTQAGQGSYEQYF
j_gene: TRBJ2-7; v_gene: TRBV28; d_gene: TRBD2; CDR3aa: CASSLLRRGGRSYEQYF
j_gene: TRBJ1-5; v_gene: TRBV6-5; d_gene: NA; CDR3aa: CASSSHSGDSYSRNQPQHF
j_gene: TRBJ2-5; v_gene: TRBV6-1; d_gene: TRBD2; CDR3aa: CASSLPPTSSGRGETQYF
j_gene: TRBJ1-2; v_gene: TRBV15; d_gene: NA; CDR3aa: CATSRGPGPANYGYTF
j_gene: TRBJ1-2; v_gene: TRBV7-2; d_gene: TRBD1; CDR3aa: CASSLRTGEGGYTF
j_gene: TRBJ2-1; v_gene: TRBV7-3; d_gene: NA; CDR3aa: CASSPGGAYNEQFF
j_gene: TRBJ2-3; v_gene: TRBV7-2; d_gene: NA; CDR3aa: CASSARDPAVDTQYF
j_gene: TRBJ2-5; v_gene: TRBV7-8; d_gene: TRBD1; CDR3aa: CASSLLPDRGLETQYF
j_gene: TRBJ1-2; v_gene: TRBV25-1; d_gene: NA; CDR3aa: CASSESPDDYGYTF
j_gene: TRBJ2-7; v_gene: TRBV5-4; d_gene: NA; CDR3aa: CASSFKLGYEQYF
j_gene: TRBJ2-7; v_gene: TRBV6-1; d_gene: NA; CDR3aa: CASSSRGRKAYEQYF
j_gene: TRBJ2-5; v_gene: TRBV2; d_gene: NA; CDR3aa: CASSEAQQGQLAQYF
j_gene: TRBJ1-6; v_gene: TRBV7-6; d_gene: NA; CDR3aa: CASSLAGQRNSPLHF
j_gene: TRBJ2-3; v_gene: TRBV20-1; d_gene: NA; CDR3aa: CSAAPQGGLSTDTQYF
j_gene: TRBJ2-7; v_gene: TRBV4-2; d_gene: NA; CDR3aa: CASSQDFGGLYEQYF
j_gene: TRBJ1-6; v_gene: TRBV20-1; d_gene: NA; CDR3aa: CSARDGSAGYNSPLHF
j_gene: TRBJ1-1; v_gene: TRBV20-1; d_gene: NA; CDR3aa: CSARAGRSEAFF
j_gene: TRBJ2-1; v_gene: TRBV20-1; d_gene: TRBD2; CDR3aa: CSAGTSGWGNYNEQFF
j_gene: TRBJ1-1; v_gene: TRBV7-9; d_gene: NA; CDR3aa: CASSLSGDTEAFF
j_gene: TRBJ2-1; v_gene: TRBV4-3; d_gene: NA; CDR3aa: CASSQALGTHNEQFF